This T cell receptor beta chain was sequenced during a study of T-cell reconstitution after alpha-beta-depleted transplantation in children. This sample's TCRbeta library carried unique molecular identifier barcodes. MiXCR was run by TCRdb on the PCR reads, yielding one entry per CDR3 protein. The repertoire holds 500,000 or so distinct CDR3 sequences, roughly 33% seen once, with less than 2.5% in the top ten. Specimen: PBMCs from the stem cell graft donor, collected from the stem cell graft. The TCR was taken from a human donor who donated a stem cell graft to a child with aplastic anemia.

The CDR3 spells CSAVVAGLAHSYNEQFF. CDR3 nucleotides: TGCAGCGCCGTAGTGGCGGGACTAGCGCACTCCTACAATGAGCAGTTCTTC. The chain uses TRBV29-1 and TRBJ2-1, with TRBD2 matching over 10 bases. The length of the CDR3 is 17 residues. Per the germline V gene, CDR1 is SQVTM and CDR2 is ANQGSEA. Losses at the gene ends were 7 bases for V and 0 bases for J; bases not matched to a gene: 12.